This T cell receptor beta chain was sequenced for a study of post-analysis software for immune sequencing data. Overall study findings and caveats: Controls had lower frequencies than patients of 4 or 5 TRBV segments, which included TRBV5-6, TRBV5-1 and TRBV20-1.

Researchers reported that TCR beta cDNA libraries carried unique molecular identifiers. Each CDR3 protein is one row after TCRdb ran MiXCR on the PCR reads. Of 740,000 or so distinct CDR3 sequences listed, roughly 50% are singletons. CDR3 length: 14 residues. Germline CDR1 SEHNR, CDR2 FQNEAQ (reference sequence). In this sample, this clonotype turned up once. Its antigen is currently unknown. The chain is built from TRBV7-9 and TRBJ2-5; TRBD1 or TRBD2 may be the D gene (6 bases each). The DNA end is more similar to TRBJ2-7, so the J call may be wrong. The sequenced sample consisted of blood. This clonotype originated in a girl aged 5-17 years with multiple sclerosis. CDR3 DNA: TGTGCCAGCAGCTTACAGGGGAGGTTCCACGAGCAGTACTTC. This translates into CASSLQGRFHEQYF.